The 21 T cell receptor beta chains presented below share a single source sample, sequenced in a study of tissue T cells after allogeneic stem cell transplantation. The time point is: mouse harvest day 14 after allogeneic transplant. Tail vein injection delivered 10^7 T-cell-depleted bone marrow cells and 10^6 splenic CD5+ T cells. The method was immunoSEQ multiplex PCR; TCRdb's version includes in-frame clones alone and lacks a portion of them. The sample yields under 4,000 clones, about 52% seen once. Specimen: gut tissue. The receptor set was obtained from a female BALB/c mouse given C57BL/6 T cells with graft-versus-host disease after an allogeneic hematopoietic cell transplant.

This clone was picked up a small number of times. Gene names and germline refer to mouse. The read terminates 1 residue before the CDR3 end, so the remaining end is supplied by the germline J gene. The V gene is TRBV13-1, the J gene TRBJ2-7; 9 positions agree with TRBD2. Germline values: CDR1 NSHNY, CDR2 SYGAGN. The CDR3 covers 15 residues. V lost 3 bases to trimming and J lost 0 bases; unmatched junction nucleotides: 4. The CDR3 DNA, read in part, is TGTGCCAGCAGTGGTGGGACTGGGAGCTCCTATGAACAGTAC. Translating gives CASSGGTGSSYEQY. Given in full, the CDR3 is CASSGGTGSSYEQYF.

In regard to this clone: The listed genes are named as in mouse. The read falls 1 residue short of the CDR3 end, and the missing part is taken from the germline J gene. The chain uses TRBV26 and TRBJ1-3; D gene uncertain. The germline V gene has CDR1 KGHPV and CDR2 FQNQEV (reference sequence). Deletions cut 7 bases from V and 0 bases from J, with 4 bases between. The CDR3 is 12 residues long. CDR3 loop: CASTNSGNTLYF. CDR3 bases read: TGTGCCAGCACTAATTCTGGAAATACGCTCTAT.

Comments on this clone: The listed genes are named as in mouse. The read falls 1 residue short of the CDR3 end, and the missing part is taken from the germline J gene. This rearrangement joins TRBV3 to TRBJ2-4; no definite D call. This CDR3 region has 11 residues. The germline CDR1 and CDR2 sequences are SNHLY and FYNGKV (reference sequence). Trimming removed 4 bases from V and 2 bases from J, with 1 base in between. CDR3: CASSSQNTLYF. The part of the CDR3 DNA that was read is TGTGCCAGCAGCTCTCAAAACACCTTGTAC.

Details on this clone: Mouse names are used for the genes. The CDR3 end lies 1 residue beyond the end of the read and is filled in from the germline J gene. The chain links TRBV16 to TRBJ2-7; D remains unclear. V lost 0 bases to trimming and J lost 3 bases, with 0 bases between them. CDR3 length equals 11 residues. CDR1 SGHSA and CDR2 FRNQAP come from the germline V gene. CDR3 bases read: TGTGCAAGCAGCTTAGACTATGAACAGTAC. It codes for CASSLDYEQY. The complete CDR3 sequence is CASSLDYEQYF.

Of note for this clone: Gene names and germline match the mouse. The read terminates 1 residue before the CDR3 end, so the remaining end is supplied by the germline J gene. This chain joins TRBV13-2 and TRBJ1-4, with D perhaps TRBD1 (6 bases). This CDR3 comprises 15 residues. The V and J ends lost 1 base and 5 bases respectively, with 12 bases between them. In germline, CDR1 is NNHNN, CDR2 SYGAGS (reference sequence). The CDR3 DNA, read in part, is TGTGCCAGCGGTGATCGCGGGCAGGGGAACGAAAGATTATTT. As protein: CASGDRGQGNERLF. The entire CDR3 protein is CASGDRGQGNERLFF.

Notes on this clone: Genes and germline come from the mouse. The read is 1 residue too short to cover the CDR3 end, so that end is filled in from the germline J gene. V and J are TRBV26 and TRBJ1-1; D is perhaps TRBD1 (6 bases). The V end lost 6 bases, the J end lost 0 bases, and 11 bases lay between the germline ends. Germline CDR1 KGHPV, CDR2 FQNQEV (reference sequence). The CDR3 sequence is 14 residues long. The CDR3 bases that were read are TGTGCCAGCAGCCGGGGACAAGCAAACACAGAAGTCTTC. Protein: CASSRGQANTEVF. The full-length CDR3 reads as CASSRGQANTEVFF.

Note on this clone: Gene names denote mouse genes. The sequenced fragment ends 1 residue before the CDR3 boundary, so the rest is inferred from the germline J gene. The J gene is TRBJ2-2, the V gene TRBV31; 9 bases line up with TRBD1. The CDR3 totals 15 residues. Germline V CDR1 and CDR2: GKSSPN, SITVG. V trimming: 1 base; J trimming: 4 bases; junction bases outside the gene matches: 4. CDR3 DNA, as far as it was read: TGTGCCTGGAGTCCCGGGACAGGGTTCACCGGGCAGCTCTAC. This gives the protein CAWSPGTGFTGQLY. The CDR3 as a whole reads CAWSPGTGFTGQLYF. The whole variable domain, filled in from reference TRBV31 and TRBJ2-2, reads AQTIHQWPVAEIKAVGSPLSLGCTIKGKSSPNLYWYWQATGGTLQQLFYSITVGQVESVVQLNLSASRPKDDQFILSTEKLLLSHSGFYLCAWSPGTGFTGQLYFGEGSKLTVL.

By share, this clone counts as large (0.1 to 1%). Gene names refer to mouse genes. Sequencing ends 1 residue short of the CDR3 end; the germline J gene provides the rest. The rearrangement uses TRBV26 and TRBJ1-4; TRBD1 matches at 10 bases. Germline values: CDR1 KGHPV, CDR2 FQNQEV (reference sequence). The CDR3 consists of 15 residues. The J segment lost 5 bases and the V segment lost 4 bases, leaving 4 bases of the junction unmatched. The part of the CDR3 DNA that was read is TGTGCCAGCAGTCAGACAGGGGGCTGGAACGAAAGATTATTT. It encodes CASSQTGGWNERLF. The full CDR3 sequence reads CASSQTGGWNERLFF.

With regard to this clone: All gene names here are mouse names. The CDR3 DNA, read in part, is TGTGCCAGCAGCCAACGGCAGGGGGGCCAGGCTCCGCTT. Translating it yields CASSQRQGGQAPL. The entire CDR3 protein reads CASSQRQGGQAPLF. This chain joins TRBV2 and TRBJ1-5, with 7 nucleotides matching TRBD1. The read comes to an end 1 residue before the CDR3 does, leaving the germline J gene to fill in the end. Trimming at V came to 2 bases and at J to 6 bases, leaving 4 bases not matched to a gene. CDR1 and CDR2 from the germline V gene are LGHNA and YSYQKL. CDR3 size: 14 residues.

This clone was observed a handful of times. Mouse names are used for the genes. The CDR3 extends 1 residue past the end of the read, so its final part is completed from the germline J gene. The chain employs TRBV24 and TRBJ2-7, with TRBD2 matching over 9 bases. J lost 0 bases, V lost 0 bases, and 3 bases had no gene match. This CDR3 has 16 amino acids. Germline CDR1 is KGHTA and CDR2 is FRNEEI. The sequenced CDR3 bases are TGTGCCAGCAGTCTGTATGCGACTGGGGGCTCCTATGAACAGTAC. Its translation is CASSLYATGGSYEQY. From start to end, the CDR3 is CASSLYATGGSYEQYF.

Regarding this clone: The gene symbols are mouse symbols. The CDR3 is cut off 1 residue early in the read; its end comes from the germline J gene. The V call is TRBV12-1, the J call TRBJ1-1, with 8 bases identical to TRBD1. Germline CDR1 and CDR2: SGHSN and HYEKVE. V gave up 3 bases and J gave up 1 base; unmatched junction bases: 3. CDR3 size: 14 residues. The CDR3 DNA, read in part, is TGTGCCAGCTCTAGACAGGGGAGGAACACAGAAGTCTTC. As protein: CASSRQGRNTEVF. The complete CDR3 protein is CASSRQGRNTEVFF.

This clone was recorded once. Germline and genes here are mouse. The read terminates 1 residue ahead of where the CDR3 ends, so the germline J gene completes it. The chain joins TRBV26 to TRBJ2-4; no firm D call. This CDR3 comprises 14 residues. V was clipped by 4 bases and J by 1 base, with 9 bases between them. Germline loops: CDR1 KGHPV, CDR2 FQNQEV (reference sequence). CDR3 DNA (partial): TGTGCCAGCAGTCCCCGGACGGGTCAAAACACCTTGTAC. Protein: CASSPRTGQNTLY. The whole CDR3 is CASSPRTGQNTLYF.

Concerning this clone: Mouse names are used for the genes. The observed sequence ends 1 residue before the CDR3 terminus, with the missing tail filled in from the germline J gene. This sequence joins TRBV24 and TRBJ2-4; D is uncertain. V was cut by 1 base and J by 1 base, with 6 bases left in between. The CDR3 spans 14 residues. The V gene's germline CDR1 is KGHTA and CDR2 FRNEEI. The DNA read from the CDR3 is TGTGCCAGCAGTCTGTCAGAAGGTCAAAACACCTTGTAC. It encodes CASSLSEGQNTLY. Given in full, the CDR3 is CASSLSEGQNTLYF.

As concerns this clone: Gene names refer to mouse genes. The CDR3 goes on 1 residue after the read ends, and that part is filled in from the germline J gene. This sequence joins TRBV3 and TRBJ2-7; 12 positions match TRBD2. This CDR3 contains 15 residues. Trimming cost V 5 bases and J 4 bases; bases outside gene matches: 6. Germline-derived CDR1 and CDR2 are SNHLY and FYNGKV (reference sequence). The CDR3 bases that were read are TGTGCCAGCAGCCCCGACTGGGGGGGCGCATATGAACAGTAC. It translates to CASSPDWGGAYEQY. The entire CDR3 reads CASSPDWGGAYEQYF.

This clone was observed a few times. Here the gene names and germline are mouse. With the read ending 1 residue before the CDR3 end, the germline J gene is used to fill in that end. The chain recombines TRBV3 with TRBJ2-7, with TRBD2 matching over 9 bases. Germline V gives CDR1 SNHLY, CDR2 FYNGKV (reference sequence). The V segment lost 5 bases and the J segment 4 bases; nucleotides outside the gene matches: 6. CDR3 length equals 14 residues. The CDR3 loop reads CASSQTGGPYEQYF. The sequenced part of the CDR3 DNA is TGTGCCAGCAGCCAGACTGGGGGCCCTTATGAACAGTAC.

This clone was observed a few times. Any gene name here is a mouse gene name. Sequencing ends 1 residue short of the CDR3 end; the germline J gene provides the rest. The chain joins TRBV26 to TRBJ2-3; 11 nucleotides match TRBD2. The CDR3 contains 16 residues. V lost 3 bases to trimming and J lost 2 bases; unmatched junction nucleotides: 4. Per the germline V gene, CDR1 is KGHPV and CDR2 is FQNQEV (reference sequence). The covered CDR3 bases are TGTGCCAGCAGTCTCTGGACTGGGGGGTTTGCAGAAACGCTGTAT. It encodes CASSLWTGGFAETLY. The entire CDR3 reads CASSLWTGGFAETLYF.

Concerning this clone itself: Mouse gene names apply. Sequencing ends 1 residue short of the CDR3 end; the germline J gene provides the rest. V gene TRBV26 combines with J gene TRBJ1-4; 7 nucleotides line up with TRBD1. Germline V lookup: CDR1 KGHPV, CDR2 FQNQEV (reference sequence). The ends lost 2 bases at V and 3 bases at J; junction bases unmatched: 0. The CDR3 is 14 residues long. The CDR3 DNA, read in part, is TGTGCCAGCAGTCTGCAGGGGGCCAACGAAAGATTATTT. Translated, it gives CASSLQGANERLF. The complete CDR3 reads CASSLQGANERLFF.

To note about this clone: Gene names and germline refer to mouse. The sequenced fragment ends 1 residue before the CDR3 boundary, so the rest is inferred from the germline J gene. This chain links TRBV17 with TRBJ2-5; 9 bases align to TRBD2. This CDR3 is built from 12 residues. Trimming took 5 bases from V and 6 from J; bases not matched to a gene: 0. Per germline, CDR1 MNHDT and CDR2 YYDKIL. The part of the CDR3 DNA that was read is TGTGCTAGCAGTGACTGGGGGGACACCCAGTAC. This gives the protein CASSDWGDTQY. The entire CDR3 reads CASSDWGDTQYF.

For this clone: The gene symbols are mouse symbols. The read halts 1 residue ahead of the CDR3 end, with the missing end drawn from the germline J gene. V is TRBV13-3 and J is TRBJ2-7, with D perhaps matching TRBD1 (5 bases). The germline V and J ends were trimmed by 4 bases and 9 bases, with 14 bases remaining between them. Germline V CDR1 and CDR2: NNHDY, SYVADS. The CDR3 spans 12 residues. The CDR3 sequence: CASSPDKEGQYF. The part of the CDR3 DNA that was read is TGTGCCAGCAGTCCGGACAAGGAGGGACAGTAC.

Note on this clone: Mouse germline and gene names are used. The sequenced fragment ends 1 residue before the CDR3 boundary, so the rest is inferred from the germline J gene. V usage is TRBV12-2 and J usage is TRBJ1-3; no clear D gene. Germline values: CDR1 SGHLS, CDR2 HYDKME. This CDR3 comprises 14 residues. With 0 bases removed from V and 0 bases from J, the gap between germline ends came to 5 bases. The DNA read from the CDR3 is TGTGCCAGCTCTCTCGGGAATTCTGGAAATACGCTCTAT. Its translation is CASSLGNSGNTLY. The entire CDR3 sequence reads CASSLGNSGNTLYF.

In this sample, this clone is large. Each gene name is a mouse one. The CDR3 end falls 1 residue outside the read, so it is completed with the germline J gene. The chain joins TRBV31 to TRBJ2-4, with 13 bases that match TRBD2. The CDR3 is made up of 16 amino acids. The germline V gene encodes CDR1 GKSSPN and CDR2 SITVG. Trimming took 0 bases from V and 3 from J; bases not matched to a gene: 3. CDR3 loop: CAWSLGLGGPQNTLYF. The covered CDR3 bases are TGTGCCTGGAGTCTAGGACTGGGGGGGCCCCAAAACACCTTGTAC.